A single sample gave rise to the 3 T cell receptor beta chains below, sequenced in a study of T cells in Graves' hyperthyroidism and ophthalmopathy. TCR beta CDR3 regions were amplified from RNA transcripts. With the HTBI primer set, the TCR CDR3 went through a first round of RT-PCR. TCRdb reprocessed the multiplex PCR reads with MiXCR, giving one entry per CDR3 protein. This sample has 300,000 to 450,000 distinct CDR3 sequences, with roughly 15% found just once. The sample was blood. All receptors derive from a woman under 40 with Graves' hyperthyroidism that later progressed to Graves' ophthalmopathy.

This clonotype was recorded at least ten times. This rearrangement joins TRBV12-3 or TRBV12-4 to TRBJ2-6, with D possibly matching TRBD1 (6 bases). This CDR3 is 15 amino acids long. The ends were cut back, 5 bases at V and 4 bases at J, with 12 bases in the middle. The DNA for the CDR3 is TGTGCCAGCAGTATTACAGGGTTGGGGGCCAACGTCCTGACTTTC. This codes for CASSITGLGANVLTF.

The genes are TRBV28 and TRBJ1-2; D not certain. Trimming cost V 2 bases and J 4 bases, with 8 bases left between them. Per germline, CDR1 MDHEN and CDR2 SYDVKM. The CDR3 totals 13 residues. The CDR3 sequence: CASSLEFSYGYTF. The CDR3 DNA reads TGTGCCAGCAGTTTAGAGTTTTCCTATGGCTACACCTTC.

This clonotype has at least ten counts. The chain uses TRBV28 and TRBJ2-3; possibly TRBD1 for D (6 bases). The CDR3 loop spans 15 amino acids. Looked up from germline, CDR1 is MDHEN and CDR2 is SYDVKM. V was pared by 3 bases and J by 2 bases, with 12 bases between. CDR3 amino acids: CASSFSDSITDTQYF. DNA of the CDR3: TGTGCCAGCAGTTTCTCGGACAGCATCACAGATACGCAGTATTTT.